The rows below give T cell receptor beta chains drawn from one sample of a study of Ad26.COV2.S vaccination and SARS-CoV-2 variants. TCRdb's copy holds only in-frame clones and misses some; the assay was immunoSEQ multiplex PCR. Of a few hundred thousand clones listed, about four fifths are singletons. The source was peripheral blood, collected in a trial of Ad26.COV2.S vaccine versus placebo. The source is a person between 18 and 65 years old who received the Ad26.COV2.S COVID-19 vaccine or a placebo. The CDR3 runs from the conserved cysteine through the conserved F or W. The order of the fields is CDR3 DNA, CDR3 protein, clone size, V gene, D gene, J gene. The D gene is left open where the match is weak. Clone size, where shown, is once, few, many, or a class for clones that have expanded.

TGTGCCAGTGCTCCACGCAGGGCGGCCGGGGAGCTGTTTTTT	CASAPRRAAGELFF	NA	TRBV19	NA	TRBJ2-2
TGCGCCAGCAGCTTGGACCTAGCGGGAGTGAAAGAGCAGTTCTTC	CASSLDLAGVKEQFF	NA	TRBV5-1	TRBD2	TRBJ2-1
TGTGCCAGCGGGACTAGCCCCTACAATGAGCAGTTCTTC	CASGTSPYNEQFF	NA	TRBV6-5	TRBD2	TRBJ2-1
TGTGCCAGCAGCTTACAATTGACTAGCGGGTCCTACAATGAGCAGTTCTTC	CASSLQLTSGSYNEQFF	NA	TRBV7-3	TRBD2	TRBJ2-1
TGTGCCAGCAGCCCGACCGGGACTAGCGGGGTCCTGATGACCTCCTACAATGAGCAGTTCTTC	CASSPTGTSGVLMTSYNEQFF	NA	TRBV7-3	TRBD2	TRBJ2-1
TGTGCCAGCAGCGTAGTTGACAGGGGGTCTTCTGGCTACACCTTC	CASSVVDRGSSGYTF	NA	TRBV9	TRBD1	TRBJ1-2
TGTGCCAGCAGATCAGAGCGGAACACTGAAGCTTTCTTT	CASRSERNTEAFF	NA	TRBV27	NA	TRBJ1-1
TGTGCCAGTAGTTCTGACAGGCCCAATCAGCCCCAGCATTTT	CASSSDRPNQPQHF	NA	TRBV19	NA	TRBJ1-5
TGTGCCAGCAGTTCAGGGGACAGGGGCTGGCCCCAGCATTTT	CASSSGDRGWPQHF	NA	TRBV6-5	TRBD1	TRBJ1-5
TGTGCCAGCAGCGTATCACCCTACAATGAGCAGTTCTTC	CASSVSPYNEQFF	NA	TRBV9	NA	TRBJ2-1
TGTGCCACCAGCAGGACAGGGGAGAAATTGGATGAGCAGTTCTTC	CATSRTGEKLDEQFF	once	TRBV15	TRBD1	TRBJ2-1
TGTGCCAGCAGTTTAAACAGGGGGCAGGACGAGCAGTACTTC	CASSLNRGQDEQYF	NA	TRBV27	TRBD1	TRBJ2-7
TGTGCCAGCAGTACTCTCGGGACGGGGGCTGAAGCTTTCTTT	CASSTLGTGAEAFF	NA	TRBV6-5	NA	TRBJ1-1
TGTGCCAGCACCTATGGACAGGGGAATCACGAGCAGTACTTC	CASTYGQGNHEQYF	NA	TRBV27	TRBD1	TRBJ2-7
TGCGCCAGCAGTCCCGAACTAGCCAAAAACATTCAGTACTTC	CASSPELAKNIQYF	NA	TRBV5-1	NA	TRBJ2-4
TGTGCCAGCAGTTCCGCGGGACTCATGAACACTGAAGCTTTCTTT	CASSSAGLMNTEAFF	NA	TRBV27	NA	TRBJ1-1
TGTGCTAGTGGTTTGGTAAAAGACGGACGGAGCTCCTACAATGAGCAGTTCTTC	CASGLVKDGRSSYNEQFF	once	TRBV12-5	NA	TRBJ2-1
TGTGCCAGTGCCTTTTCGGACAGCTACTACGAGCAGTACTTC	CASAFSDSYYEQYF	NA	TRBV19	NA	TRBJ2-7
TGTGCCAGCAGCTCCCGGACAGGACAAGAGACCCAGTACTTC	CASSSRTGQETQYF	NA	TRBV5-4	TRBD1	TRBJ2-5
TGTGCCAGCAGCTACGGGCTAGCGGGGGGGGTTTCCTACAATGAGCAGTTCTTC	CASSYGLAGGVSYNEQFF	NA	TRBV7-8	TRBD2	TRBJ2-1
TGTGCCAGCAGTTATGTTCCCGACAGGGTCCAGGTCTACGAGCAGTACTTC	CASSYVPDRVQVYEQYF	once	TRBV6-2/TRBV6-3	TRBD1	TRBJ2-7
TGCGCCAGCAGCCCTGAGGGGGGGAGTACAGATACGCAGTATTTT	CASSPEGGSTDTQYF	NA	TRBV5-1	NA	TRBJ2-3
TGTGCCAGCTCACACAGGGACCAGATCTCTGGAAACACCATATATTTT	CASSHRDQISGNTIYF	NA	TRBV18	NA	TRBJ1-3
TGCGCCAGCAGCCCTGCTTTGGGGGCCTCCTACGAGCAGTACTTC	CASSPALGASYEQYF	NA	TRBV4-3	NA	TRBJ2-7
TGTGCCAGCAGCTTAGTAGCGTTGAACACCGGGGAGCTGTTTTTT	CASSLVALNTGELFF	few	TRBV13	NA	TRBJ2-2
TGCGCCAGCTCTGGGGGGCCCAATTCGGCCCTCCACTTT	CASSGGPNSALHF	few	TRBV5-1	NA	TRBJ1-6
TGTGCCAGCACCCCGGGACTAGCACCCGATACGCAGTATTTT	CASTPGLAPDTQYF	NA	TRBV6-5	TRBD2	TRBJ2-3
TGTGCCAGCAGGGGGATCGCATCCGACGAGCAGTACTTC	CASRGIASDEQYF	NA	TRBV2	NA	TRBJ2-7
TGTGCCAGCAGTAGGGAGATCCAAGAGACCCAGTACTTC	CASSREIQETQYF	NA	TRBV2	NA	TRBJ2-5
TGTGCCAGTAGTTTTGGGTCGGGGGAGACCCAGTACTTC	CASSFGSGETQYF	NA	TRBV19	NA	TRBJ2-5
TGCGCCAGCAGCCTCGGTATTAACACCGGGGAGCTGTTTTTT	CASSLGINTGELFF	once	TRBV5-1	NA	TRBJ2-2
TGTGCCAGCAGCCGACAGGGGGGAGACACTGAAGCTTTCTTT	CASSRQGGDTEAFF	NA	TRBV11-1	TRBD1	TRBJ1-1
TGTGCGACGAGGGGATTCTTTGGGAACACTGAAGCTTTCTTT	CATRGFFGNTEAFF	NA	TRBV7-2	NA	TRBJ1-1
TGTGCCAGCACCGTGCAGGTCCGGGGCTACACCTTC	CASTVQVRGYTF	NA	TRBV27	NA	TRBJ1-2
TGTGCCAGCAGCTTAGGGGGGAACAGGGAAGAGACCCAGTACTTC	CASSLGGNREETQYF	NA	TRBV11-3	NA	TRBJ2-5
TGTGCCACCAGCAGAGATAGCTGGGGAAGATCCGGGGAGCTGTTTTTT	CATSRDSWGRSGELFF	NA	TRBV15	NA	TRBJ2-2
TGCGCCAGCAGCTTGAATACAGGTCTTGGCGAGAATACGCAGTATTTT	CASSLNTGLGENTQYF	NA	TRBV5-1	NA	TRBJ2-3
TGTGCCAGCAGTAACGAAGACACCGGGGAGCTGTTTTTT	CASSNEDTGELFF	NA	TRBV2	NA	TRBJ2-2
TGTGCCAGCAGTCTTAGCAATCAGCCCCAGCATTTT	CASSLSNQPQHF	NA	TRBV7-2	NA	TRBJ1-5
TGCAGCGTTGGGGGGACTAGCGGGAGGGTCACAGATACGCAGTATTTT	CSVGGTSGRVTDTQYF	NA	TRBV29-1	TRBD2	TRBJ2-3
TGCAGCGCCTCTACGGTCGCTGAAGCTTTCTTT	CSASTVAEAFF	NA	TRBV29-1	NA	TRBJ1-1
TGTGCCAGCAGCCGTCCCGGGACAGTATATGGAAACACCATATATTTT	CASSRPGTVYGNTIYF	NA	TRBV5-6	TRBD1	TRBJ1-3
TGTGCCAGCAGCTTGGAATGGGGTACAGATACGCAGTATTTT	CASSLEWGTDTQYF	NA	TRBV5-4	NA	TRBJ2-3
TGTGCCACTACCTATACAGGAGGGACAGATGGTGAAGCTTTCTTT	CATTYTGGTDGEAFF	NA	TRBV19	TRBD1	TRBJ1-1
TGTGCCAGCACCCGGTGGGCAGCCCTTAACTATGGCTACACCTTC	CASTRWAALNYGYTF	NA	TRBV5-6	NA	TRBJ1-2
TGTGCCAGCGAGCGCGGGATAATCGGCACCGGGGAGCTGTTTTTT	CASERGIIGTGELFF	once	TRBV2	NA	TRBJ2-2
TGCAGCGTCGGGGGACAGGGATACGGAAACACCATATATTTT	CSVGGQGYGNTIYF	once	TRBV29-1	TRBD1	TRBJ1-3
TGTGCCAGCTCACAAGATACAGGGAATTCACCCCTCCACTTT	CASSQDTGNSPLHF	NA	TRBV18	NA	TRBJ1-6
TGTGCCAGCAGGACAGGGGATAGGACCGGGGAGCTGTTTTTT	CASRTGDRTGELFF	NA	TRBV6-5	TRBD1	TRBJ2-2
TGTGCCACCAGCAGACATGGCTCACCCCTCCACTTT	CATSRHGSPLHF	NA	TRBV15	NA	TRBJ1-6
TGTGCCATCAGTGAGTCCGGACAGGGAGGGGAAAAACTGTTTTTT	CAISESGQGGEKLFF	NA	TRBV10-3	TRBD1	TRBJ1-4
TGTGCCAGCAGTTTAGTAGGACCGAGCTCCTACAATGAGCAGTTCTTC	CASSLVGPSSYNEQFF	NA	TRBV27	NA	TRBJ2-1
TGTGCCAGCAGCCCGACTAGCGGCTACAATGAGCAGTTCTTC	CASSPTSGYNEQFF	once	TRBV11-2	TRBD2	TRBJ2-1
TGTGCCAGCAAAGGGGTCGACTACGAGCAGTACTTC	CASKGVDYEQYF	NA	TRBV27	NA	TRBJ2-7
TGTGCCAGCAGCAGAACAGGGGGGTCATACGAGCAGTACTTC	CASSRTGGSYEQYF	NA	TRBV7-9	TRBD1	TRBJ2-7